The 19 T cell receptor beta chains below all came from one sample that was sequenced in a study of blood T cell repertoires in COVID-19. Produced via immunoSEQ multiplex PCR; TCRdb's table is partial and in-frame only. This sample has more than 200,000 clones, with around 88% found just once. The sequenced sample consisted of peripheral blood. These receptors were obtained from a woman aged 25-40 years with COVID-19, enrolled during active disease.

The rearrangement uses TRBV4-2 and TRBJ1-3, with a weak D call TRBD1 (5 bases). The ends were cut back, 0 bases at V and 4 bases at J, with 10 bases in the middle. The CDR3 loop spans 15 amino acids. CDR1 is LGHNA, CDR2 YNFKEQ, per germline. CDR3 sequence reads: CASSQDKGQGNTIYF. As DNA, the CDR3 is TGTGCCAGCAGCCAAGATAAGGGGCAGGGAAACACCATATATTTT.

This rearrangement joins TRBV7-9 to TRBJ2-1; 8 bases line up with TRBD2. The V and J ends lost 1 base and 6 bases, in that order; junction bases with no gene match: 8. The CDR3 totals 16 residues. CDR1 and CDR2 (germline): SEHNR, FQNEAQ (reference sequence). This CDR3 reads CASSLVNSGSLNEQFF. As DNA, the CDR3 is TGTGCCAGCAGCTTAGTAAACAGCGGGAGTCTCAATGAGCAGTTCTTC.

This sequence joins TRBV11-2 and TRBJ2-7; 9 bases map to TRBD1. The CDR3 spans 14 residues. V shed 6 bases and J 3 bases; nucleotides not matched to a gene: 6. Germline-derived CDR1 and CDR2 are SGHAT and FQNNGV. The CDR3 DNA reads TGTGCCAGCAGGAAGACAGGGGGTCTCTACGAGCAGTACTTC. This codes for CASRKTGGLYEQYF.

The genes are TRBV5-1 and TRBJ1-5; possibly TRBD1 for D (6 bases). V dropped 2 bases and J dropped 1 base, with 10 bases sitting between them. Germline-derived CDR1 and CDR2 are SGHRS and YFSETQ. The CDR3 has 15 amino acids. CDR3 amino acids: CASSLGGVSNQPQHF. CDR3 nucleotides: TGCGCCAGCAGCTTAGGGGGTGTGAGCAATCAGCCCCAGCATTTT.

J is TRBJ2-2 and V is TRBV6-2 or TRBV6-3; D is unclear. CDR1 is MNHEY and CDR2 is SVGEGT in the germline V gene. Trimming shortened V by 4 bases and J by 3 bases, and 9 bases separated the two germline ends. This CDR3 spans 14 amino acids. The CDR3 loop reads CASSWRQYTGELFF. The CDR3 coding sequence is TGTGCCAGCAGTTGGCGGCAATACACCGGGGAGCTGTTTTTT.

V usage is TRBV12-3 or TRBV12-4 and J usage is TRBJ1-2, with D unclear. This CDR3 is 13 amino acids long. Between the trimmed V and J ends, which lost 2 bases and 8 bases, there was a span of 12 bases. CDR3 protein: CASSLQEGEGYTF. The DNA of the CDR3 is TGTGCCAGCAGTTTACAGGAAGGCGAGGGCTACACCTTC.

The sample holds a few counts of this clone. V is TRBV10-3 and J is TRBJ1-5; unclear D gene. This CDR3 is built from 13 residues. The germline V gene encodes CDR1 ENHRY and CDR2 SYGVKD. The germline V and J ends were trimmed by 0 bases and 7 bases, with 7 bases remaining between them. The CDR3 nucleotides read TGTGCCATCAGTGAGTCGGGGAGGCAGCCCCAGCATTTT. This encodes CAISESGRQPQHF.

J is TRBJ1-5 and V is TRBV19; possible D gene TRBD1, 5 bases. Trimming removed 3 bases from V and 7 bases from J, with 13 bases in between. This CDR3 has 14 residues. Germline V gene sequence: CDR1 LNHDA, CDR2 SQIVND (reference sequence). The CDR3 loop is CASSMRQGGQPQHF. The CDR3 DNA is TGTGCCAGTAGTATGAGGCAGGGAGGCCAGCCCCAGCATTTT.

The gene calls are TRBV19 and TRBJ1-5; TRBD1 matches 7 bases. The CDR3 totals 14 residues. With 3 bases clipped from V and 5 bases from J, the junction kept 4 bases outside the gene matches. Germline loops: CDR1 LNHDA, CDR2 SQIVND (reference sequence). CDR3 loop: CASSMGQGDQPQHF. In DNA, the CDR3 is TGTGCCAGTAGTATGGGGCAGGGGGATCAGCCCCAGCATTTT.

The chain carries TRBV5-4 and TRBJ1-2; 8 bases are a match to TRBD1. The CDR3 sequence is 13 residues long. The trim removed 4 bases at V and 6 bases at J, leaving 5 bases unmatched. Germline loops: CDR1 SGHNT, CDR2 YYREEE (reference sequence). CDR3 residues: CASSPRTGNGYTF. CDR3 DNA sequence: TGTGCCAGCAGCCCAAGGACAGGGAATGGCTACACCTTC.

This clone was seen a single time. The DNA of the CDR3 is TGTGCCAGCAGTCAACAGGGGGCGCATGGCTACACCTTC. It is translated as CASSQQGAHGYTF. The chain uses TRBV27 and TRBJ1-2; 9 positions match TRBD1. V was pared by 5 bases and J by 6 bases, with 4 bases of the junction left unmatched. Germline CDR1 and CDR2: MNHEY and SMNVEV (reference sequence). The CDR3 is 13 residues long.

This sequence joins TRBV10-3 and TRBJ2-3, with TRBD2 as a possible D gene (5 bases). The CDR3 has 15 residues. The ends were cut back, 0 bases at V and 0 bases at J, with 7 bases in the middle. Germline loops: CDR1 ENHRY, CDR2 SYGVKD. CDR3 coding DNA: TGTGCCATCAGTGAGTCGGAGGAGAGCACAGATACGCAGTATTTT. Protein product: CAISESEESTDTQYF.

The CDR3 sequence: CASSQGTGRKETQYF. The CDR3 DNA sequence: TGCGCCAGCAGCCAAGGAACAGGGAGAAAAGAGACCCAGTACTTC. The V and J genes are TRBV4-3 and TRBJ2-5; D is perhaps TRBD1 (6 bases). From germline, CDR1 is LGHNA and CDR2 YSLEER. The CDR3 has 15 residues. V dropped 1 base and J dropped 3 bases, with 12 bases sitting between them.

A word on this clone: Other DNA sequences within the sample encode an identical CDR3. The CDR3 coding sequence is TGCAGCGTTGATCAGAACACCGGGGAGCTGTTTTTT. Its protein is CSVDQNTGELFF. The rearrangement uses TRBV29-1 and TRBJ2-2; no reliable D call. V dropped 3 bases and J dropped 1 base, with 3 bases sitting between them. The CDR3 is made up of 12 amino acids. Germline CDR1 is SQVTM and CDR2 is ANQGSEA.

The rearrangement joins TRBV5-6 to TRBJ2-3; TRBD2 might be the D (5 bases). The length of the CDR3 is 16 residues. Germline loops: CDR1 SGHDT, CDR2 YYEEEE. Trimming cost V 3 bases and J 1 base, with 15 bases left between them. The CDR3 sequence is CASSYLGAFGTDTQYF. CDR3 coding DNA: TGTGCCAGCAGCTACCTGGGAGCGTTCGGCACAGATACGCAGTATTTT.

This chain joins TRBV5-1 and TRBJ1-1; D not resolved. V was cut by 5 bases and J by 0 bases, with 8 bases left in between. Germline loops: CDR1 SGHRS, CDR2 YFSETQ. The CDR3 extends over 13 amino acids. The CDR3 DNA sequence: TGCGCCAGCAGGGCCATACTGAACACTGAAGCTTTCTTT. Translated: CASRAILNTEAFF.

CDR3 DNA: TGTGCCAGCAGTGAAGATGACAGGGGGCTCTACAATGAGCAGTTCTTC. The encoded protein is CASSEDDRGLYNEQFF. The V gene is TRBV2, the J gene TRBJ2-1; TRBD1 agrees at 10 bases. The length of the CDR3 is 16 residues. CDR1 and CDR2 (germline): SNHLY, FYNNEI. The junction had 3 bases not matched to a gene; V was cut back by 1 base and J by 3 bases.

This clone turned up a few times. The chain couples TRBV7-2 to TRBJ2-2, with D uncertain. The CDR3 sequence is 15 residues long. Germline V gives CDR1 SGHTA, CDR2 FQGNSA. Trimming took off 1 base at V and 7 bases at J, with 13 bases between the two ends. This CDR3 reads CASSLVSFSGGELFF. The CDR3 DNA reads as TGTGCCAGCAGCTTAGTCTCTTTTTCCGGCGGGGAGCTGTTTTTT.

CDR3 DNA sequence: TGCAGCGTTGAAGATCGCCAGGGCTTCTATGGCTACACCTTC. This encodes CSVEDRQGFYGYTF. The genes are TRBV29-1 and TRBJ1-2; a possible D gene is TRBD1 (5 bases). Deletions cut 0 bases from V and 4 bases from J, with 12 bases between. The CDR3 is 14 residues long. The germline CDR1 and CDR2 sequences are SQVTM and ANQGSEA.